The T cell receptor (beta chain) described here comes from a study of OX40 agonist ivuxolimab in advanced cancers. The overall study: Ivuxolimab is a fully human IgG2 antibody that activates OX40 (CD134). Dosing consisted of intravenous ivuxolimab at 0.01 to 10 mg/kg every 2 weeks. Study-wide points: Researchers did not establish what antigens the expanded peripheral T cells target.

The V and J ends lost 4 bases and 9 bases, in that order; junction bases with no gene match: 8. CDR1 SEHNR and CDR2 FQNEAQ come from the germline V gene (reference sequence). This CDR3 is 14 amino acids long. Assay: immunoSEQ multiplex PCR; the TCRdb copy retains only in-frame clones and omits some. The sample includes 35,000 to 50,000 clones, more than 75% of them seen just once. On this clone: No antigen is known for it.

The specimen comprised CD4+ or CD8+ T cells sorted from blood, sampled in a trial of the OX40 agonist ivuxolimab. This clonotype originated in an adult with an advanced solid tumor such as melanoma, head and neck, liver or kidney cancer. This chain joins TRBV7-9 and TRBJ1-1; 10 bases fit TRBD1. CDR3 protein: CASSSGQGLKKAFF. The CDR3 nucleotides read TGTGCCAGCAGCTCGGGACAGGGGCTTAAGAAAGCTTTCTTT.